Listed here are 16 T cell receptor beta chains from one sample, sequenced in a study of patients and donors after allogeneic stem cell transplantation. TCRdb used MiXCR to reprocess the RT-PCR reads, holding one entry per CDR3 protein. The sample includes approximately 250,000 distinct CDR3 sequences, about 14% seen only once; the top ten take around a tenth. Material: blood, either unsorted or a sorted T cell fraction (not recorded which). These receptors were obtained from a human donor who was either an allogeneic HSCT recipient or a stem cell or donor lymphocyte infusion donor (not recorded which). It is not recorded whose cells these are; they may come from a transplant donor.

This sequence joins TRBV10-3 and TRBJ2-7, with TRBD2 identical over 7 bases. Losses at the gene ends were 6 bases for V and 5 bases for J; bases not matched to a gene: 13. This CDR3 is 15 amino acids long. CDR1 is ENHRY, CDR2 SYGVKD, per germline. Here the CDR3 reads CAIRNPGEGNHEQYF. Written as DNA, the CDR3 is TGTGCCATCAGGAATCCTGGGGAGGGGAATCACGAGCAGTACTTC.

As regards this clonotype: This clone may be a read error of a much larger clone one base away. J is TRBJ2-2 and V is TRBV10-3; D is possibly TRBD2 (6 bases). Germline lookup yields CDR1 ENHRY and CDR2 SYGVKD. This CDR3 contains 15 residues. In DNA form, the CDR3 reads TGTGCCATCAGTGAGGGGCTAGCGCTAACCGGGGAGCTGTGTTTT. Translated: CAISEGLALTGELCF.

This clonotype was detected ten times or more. The chain links TRBV4-3 to TRBJ2-1; D is possibly TRBD2 (6 bases). The CDR3 runs to 14 residues. Germline V CDR1 and CDR2: LGHNA, YSLEER. V dropped 0 bases and J dropped 13 bases, with 16 bases sitting between them. The DNA for the CDR3 is TGCGCCAGCAGCCAAGATCTAGCGCGGAAGGGACAGTTCTTC. Amino acid sequence: CASSQDLARKGQFF.

The table lists this clonotype with a few counts. The V and J genes are TRBV4-2 and TRBJ2-5, with a weak D call TRBD2 (6 bases). Looked up from germline, CDR1 is LGHNA and CDR2 is YNFKEQ. V lost 5 bases and J 0 bases, leaving 10 bases between the germline ends. CDR3 length: 14 residues. In DNA, the CDR3 is TGTGCCAGCAGCAAGGGACTGCACCAAGAGACCCAGTACTTC. Protein: CASSKGLHQETQYF.

This clonotype appeared once. The V and J genes are TRBV11-3 and TRBJ2-3, with D tentatively TRBD2 (6 bases). Germline assignment: CDR1 SGHNT and CDR2 YENEEA. The CDR3 sequence is 16 residues long. Trimming pared 4 bases from V and 0 bases from J, leaving 14 bases between. The CDR3 reads CASSSAGGTSTDTQYF. Written as DNA, the CDR3 is TGTGCCAGCAGCTCCGCCGGCGGGACCAGCACAGATACGCAGTATTTT.

J is TRBJ2-1 and V is TRBV19, with D possibly being TRBD1 (5 bases). Deletions cut 2 bases from V and 5 bases from J, with 16 bases between. Germline CDR1 LNHDA, CDR2 SQIVND (reference sequence). The CDR3 totals 16 residues. The CDR3 spells CASSIQGVSLHNEQFF. CDR3 bases: TGTGCCAGTAGTATACAGGGCGTGAGCCTACACAATGAGCAGTTCTTC.

This clonotype was counted only a few times. This chain uses TRBV3-1 with TRBJ2-5; tentatively, D is TRBD1 (5 bases). Germline CDR1 and CDR2: LGHDT and YNNKEL (reference sequence). Trimming removed 5 bases at V and 8 bases at J, with 21 bases between. The CDR3 extends over 15 amino acids. The CDR3 here is CASSEGRGNLVTQYF. Written as DNA, the CDR3 is TGTGCCAGCAGCGAAGGAAGGGGAAACCTTGTTACCCAGTACTTC.

This clonotype came up many times. The V gene is TRBV29-1, the J gene TRBJ2-5; D unresolved. V lost 5 bases, J lost 3 bases, and 10 bases lay in between. Germline-derived CDR1 and CDR2 are SQVTM and ANQGSEA. The CDR3 extends over 12 amino acids. The CDR3 DNA follows: TGCAGCGTTAACGATGGCGAAGAGACCCAGTACTTC. This translates into CSVNDGEETQYF.

This clonotype was picked up many times. The chain is built from TRBV5-1 and TRBJ2-4, with 7 bases identical to TRBD1. Losses at the gene ends were 0 bases for V and 3 bases for J; bases not matched to a gene: 3. The CDR3 is 15 amino acids. Germline V CDR1 and CDR2: SGHRS, YFSETQ. The CDR3 sequence is CASSLGQGSKNIQYF. CDR3 DNA: TGCGCCAGCAGCTTGGGACAGGGAAGCAAAAACATTCAGTACTTC.

This clonotype was seen repeatedly, ten times or more. The V gene is TRBV6-4, the J gene TRBJ1-2; D gene unclear. The CDR3 sequence is 13 residues long. CDR1 and CDR2 from the germline V gene are MRHNA and SNTAGT. Trimming took 6 bases from V and 2 from J, leaving 10 bases between them. The CDR3 loop reads CASRDGRNYGYTF. Written as DNA, the CDR3 is TGTGCCAGCAGGGACGGAAGAAACTATGGCTACACCTTC.

This clonotype has only a few counts. This chain uses TRBV6-4 with TRBJ2-2; D may be TRBD2 (7 bases). This CDR3 comprises 14 residues. Per germline, CDR1 MRHNA and CDR2 SNTAGT. V shed 5 bases and J shed 5 bases, with 12 bases lying between them. CDR3 region: CASSRGAETGELFF. DNA for the CDR3: TGTGCCAGCAGTCGGGGGGCCGAAACCGGGGAGCTGTTTTTT.

The chain recombines TRBV9 with TRBJ1-1, with D perhaps matching TRBD1 (5 bases). Deletions cut 0 bases from V and 0 bases from J, with 12 bases between. The CDR3 totals 16 residues. Looked up from germline, CDR1 is SGDLS and CDR2 is YYNGEE. CDR3 sequence: CASSVVSGGLNTEAFF. The DNA for the CDR3 is TGTGCCAGCAGCGTAGTTTCCGGGGGTCTGAACACTGAAGCTTTCTTT.

This rearrangement joins TRBV5-1 to TRBJ2-1, with 9 bases identical to TRBD2. V lost 5 bases to trimming and J lost 8 bases; unmatched junction nucleotides: 11. The CDR3 spans 15 residues. Germline-derived CDR1 and CDR2 are SGHRS and YFSETQ. This chain's CDR3 is CASRPPGLAYHEQFF. CDR3 nucleotide sequence: TGCGCCAGCAGACCACCGGGACTAGCTTACCATGAGCAGTTCTTC. The full variable domain, with the rest looked up from reference TRBV5-1 and TRBJ2-1, is KAGVTQTPRYLIKTRGQQVTLSCSPISGHRSVSWYQQTPGQGLQFLFEYFSETQRNKGNFPGRFSGRQFSNSRSEMNVSTLELGDSALYLCASRPPGLAYHEQFFGPGTRLTVL.

V is TRBV20-1 and J is TRBJ2-7; TRBD2 matches at 13 bases. The CDR3 loop spans 18 amino acids. The V gene's germline CDR1 is DFQATT and CDR2 SNEGSKA (reference sequence). V lost 0 bases and J lost 2; bases outside the gene matches: 10. The CDR3, as DNA: TGCAGTGCTAGAGACCCGACTAGCGGGGGGATAATCCCCTACGAGCAGTACTTC. Protein: CSARDPTSGGIIPYEQYF.

The chain joins TRBV5-4 to TRBJ2-1, with D possibly matching TRBD1 (5 bases). Between the trimmed V and J ends, which lost 4 bases and 4 bases, there was a span of 9 bases. The CDR3 is 13 amino acids. Germline-derived CDR1 and CDR2 are SGHNT and YYREEE (reference sequence). CDR3 DNA sequence: TGTGCCAGCAGCCTGACAGCTTACAATGAGCAGTTCTTC. Protein product: CASSLTAYNEQFF.

The chain links TRBV20-1 to TRBJ2-7; 9 bases are shared with TRBD2. CDR3 length equals 14 residues. The germline V gene has CDR1 DFQATT and CDR2 SNEGSKA (reference sequence). V trimming: 2 bases; J trimming: 6 bases; junction bases outside the gene matches: 8. CDR3 in amino acids: CSARLAGLGGEQYF. CDR3 bases: TGCAGTGCTAGACTAGCGGGGTTGGGAGGCGAGCAGTACTTC.